Listed below are T cell receptor beta chains from one sample, sequenced in a study of T cell repertoires in cytomegalovirus infection. TCRdb re-derived calls from the reads in MiXCR, one entry per CDR3 protein. The sample contains roughly 920,000 distinct CDR3 sequences, less than 40% of which appear only once. Their antigens remain unidentified. The specimen comprised cultured CD8+ T cells from PBMCs, sampled from culture after CMV antigen stimulation. The receptors here all came from a human donor in good health (CMV status not recorded). Some clones in this sample may be carry-over from other donors' samples. Each CDR3 is given with its conserved first and last residue. A D gene is named only where the DNA matches it firmly. Clone sizes are given selectively: once, few, many, or a class where the clone is expanded.

clone_size d_call j_call v_call cdr3_nt cdr3_aa
once - TRBJ2-2 TRBV27 TGTGCCACCTCAGGGGAGGTGAACACCGGGGAGCTGTTTTTT CATSGEVNTGELFF
- TRBD1 TRBJ2-7 TRBV20-1 TGCAGTGCCCGACCGGGACAGGGGGAGGACGAGCAGTACTTC CSARPGQGEDEQYF
- TRBD1 TRBJ1-6 TRBV6-8 TGTGCCAGCAGTTACTGGACAGGGGCCCCACCCCTCCACTTT CASSYWTGAPPLHF
- - TRBJ1-1 TRBV4-1 TGCGCCAGCAGCCACCTACCAGGGCGTATGAACACTGAAGCTTTCTTT CASSHLPGRMNTEAFF
- TRBD2 TRBJ2-3 TRBV19 TGTGCCAGTAGCGTAACGGGAGCGGGGAGCACAGATACGCAGTATTTT CASSVTGAGSTDTQYF
- TRBD2 TRBJ2-1 TRBV5-1 TGCGCCAGCAGCCCGGGACTAGGTACTGATGAGCAGTTCTTC CASSPGLGTDEQFF
few - TRBJ1-2 TRBV6-5 TGTGCCAGCAGTTACTCGGGACGGAGGAACTATGGCTACACCTTC CASSYSGRRNYGYTF
few TRBD1 TRBJ2-1 TRBV28 TGTGCCAGCAGTTTCCGGACAGGGGTTTCCAATGAGCAGTTCTTC CASSFRTGVSNEQFF
few - TRBJ1-6 TRBV5-1 TGCGCCAGCAGCTTGCTCGGAGGGGGGGATAATTCACCCCTCCACTTT CASSLLGGGDNSPLHF
- TRBD1 TRBJ1-2 TRBV7-3 TGTGCCAGCAGCACGGACAGGGACTTGGGGAGCCCCTATGGCTACACCTTC CASSTDRDLGSPYGYTF
- TRBD2 TRBJ2-2 TRBV5-4 TGTGCCAGCACCAAGCTAGCGGGGACCGGGGAGCTGTTTTTT CASTKLAGTGELFF
- TRBD1 TRBJ1-6 TRBV27 TGTGCCAGCAGTCCCGGGACAGGGCTTTCACCCCTCCACTTT CASSPGTGLSPLHF
few TRBD2 TRBJ2-3 TRBV27 TGTGCCAGCAGTTTATCAGCGGGGGCCACAGATACGCAGTATTTT CASSLSAGATDTQYF
- - TRBJ2-2 TRBV7-6 TGTGCCAGCAACTTGGGGGGTAACACCGGGGAGCTGTTTTTT CASNLGGNTGELFF
few - TRBJ1-5 TRBV6-2/TRBV6-3 TGTGCCAGCAGTTACCGGACAAATAATCAGCCCCAGCATTTT CASSYRTNNQPQHF
few - TRBJ1-1 TRBV7-9 TGTGCCAGCAGCAAAAGACCCCAGGGGAAGGGCACTGAAGCTTTCTTT CASSKRPQGKGTEAFF
- TRBD1 TRBJ1-5 TRBV5-5 TGTGCCAGCAGTACTGGACAGGGGGGTAGCAATCAGCCCCAGCATTTT CASSTGQGGSNQPQHF
few TRBD1 TRBJ1-1 TRBV2 TGTGCCAGCAGTGAAGCGGACAGGGGCCCATACACTGAAGCTTTCTTT CASSEADRGPYTEAFF
few TRBD1 TRBJ1-1 TRBV7-4 TGTGCCAGCAGCTTATTGGGACAGACTATGAACACTGAAGCTTTCTTT CASSLLGQTMNTEAFF
- - TRBJ1-2 TRBV10-3 TGTGCCATCAAGGGCTATTATGGCTACACCTTC CAIKGYYGYTF
- - TRBJ2-5 TRBV9 TGTGCCAGCAGCCCCTCGGGACTGCCCCAAGAGACCCAGTACTTC CASSPSGLPQETQYF
- TRBD1 TRBJ2-2 TRBV9 TGTGCCAGCAGCGTAGCTTCCGACAGGGCGAACACCGGGGAGCTGTTTTTT CASSVASDRANTGELFF
few - TRBJ2-6 TRBV12-5 TGTGCTAGTGGTTTTGGGACTGATCGGGACTCTGGGGCCAACGTCCTGACTTTC CASGFGTDRDSGANVLTF
many - TRBJ2-5 TRBV7-2 TGTGCCAGCAGCTTAAAGGCAGGGCGAAAAGAGACCCAGTACTTC CASSLKAGRKETQYF
- - TRBJ1-4 TRBV7-9 TGTGCCAGCAGCTCACCTCCGACCATACCAACTAATGAAAAACTGTTTTTT CASSSPPTIPTNEKLFF
- - TRBJ2-3 TRBV4-2 TGTGCCAGCAGCCAAGATCTGGCCCTACCTAGCACAGATACGCAGTATTTT CASSQDLALPSTDTQYF
- TRBD2 TRBJ2-1 TRBV27 TGTGCCAGCAGTTACGGGGGGTTGAGTAATGAGCAGTTCTTC CASSYGGLSNEQFF
few TRBD1 TRBJ2-1 TRBV7-3 TGTGCCAGCAGCTTATCGCAGGGGGAATACAATGAGCAGTTCTTC CASSLSQGEYNEQFF
- TRBD1 TRBJ1-2 TRBV4-1 TGTGCCAGCAGCCACCCCGGGACAGCCAACTATGGCTACACCTTC CASSHPGTANYGYTF
- - TRBJ2-5 TRBV29-1 TGCAGCGTTGAAGATAACAGGCTGAAGACCCAGTACTTC CSVEDNRLKTQYF
few TRBD2 TRBJ2-5 TRBV7-2 TGTGCCAGCAGCTTAGCCCTAGCGGGGTTCCAAGAGACCCAGTACTTC CASSLALAGFQETQYF
- - TRBJ1-2 TRBV7-9 TGTGCCAGCAGCTTAGGAGCAGGATATAATGGCTACACCTTC CASSLGAGYNGYTF
few TRBD1 TRBJ1-2 TRBV20-1 TGCAGTGCTTTTGGGGAGCCCCGACAGGGTTCCTATGGCTACACCTTC CSAFGEPRQGSYGYTF
- TRBD1 TRBJ1-1 TRBV6-2/TRBV6-3 TGTGCCAGCAGCACGGACAGGGCCTCCTACACTGAAGCTTTCTTT CASSTDRASYTEAFF
- TRBD1 TRBJ2-3 TRBV19 TGTGCCAGTGCCGGGACAGGGAACACAGATACGCAGTATTTT CASAGTGNTDTQYF